This is a list of T cell receptor beta chains from one sample in a study of CD8+ T cells in alopecia areata. TCRdb keeps only in-frame clones here, not all; method: immunoSEQ multiplex PCR. This sample yields roughly 250,000 clones, of which around 64% are seen a single time; 0.75% to 0.95% belongs to the top ten. The sample consisted of CD4+ T cells sorted from blood, taken at week 52, from a patient treated with tofacitinib. The source of these receptors is a human donor with alopecia areata. CDR3s include the opening cysteine and the closing phenylalanine or tryptophan. The D gene is left open where the match is weak. Clone size is not always given. Where it is, it says once, few, many or a class for expanded clones.

few,TRBJ2-3,TRBV7-2,.,CASSFLGTSTDTQYF,TGTGCCAGCAGCTTCCTGGGCACTAGCACAGATACGCAGTATTTT
.,TRBJ2-7,TRBV7-9,.,CASSLAGQLYEQYF,TGTGCCAGCAGCTTAGCCGGACAGCTTTACGAGCAGTACTTC
few,TRBJ1-2,TRBV6-6,TRBD1,CASSSSGTGGYTF,TGTGCCAGCAGTTCCTCCGGGACAGGTGGCTACACCTTC
.,TRBJ2-1,TRBV7-8,.,CASSIGQNVASSSYNEQFF,TGTGCCAGCAGCATCGGACAGAACGTCGCTTCGAGCTCCTACAATGAGCAGTTCTTC
.,TRBJ1-5,TRBV30,.,CAWSTGGHQPQHF,TGTGCCTGGAGTACGGGGGGCCACCAGCCCCAGCATTTT
.,TRBJ2-5,TRBV20-1,.,CSAIYRETQYF,TGCAGTGCTATTTACCGGGAGACCCAGTACTTC
.,TRBJ2-5,TRBV9,TRBD2,CASSVASGAPRTQYF,TGTGCCAGCAGCGTAGCTAGCGGGGCGCCACGGACCCAGTACTTC
.,TRBJ2-7,TRBV4-3,TRBD1,CASSQAGQGAHEQYF,TGCGCCAGCAGCCAGGCGGGACAGGGGGCCCACGAGCAGTACTTC
.,TRBJ1-2,TRBV9,TRBD1,CASSLRTGGGGYTF,TGTGCCAGCAGCCTCCGGACAGGGGGAGGTGGCTACACCTTC
.,TRBJ2-7,TRBV10-2,.,CASSESLERAYEQYF,TGCGCCAGCAGTGAGTCGTTGGAGAGGGCCTACGAGCAGTACTTC
few,TRBJ1-1,TRBV30,.,CAWSDGNTEAFF,TGTGCCTGGAGTGACGGGAACACTGAAGCTTTCTTT
few,TRBJ2-7,TRBV29-1,.,CSVEEGIYEQYF,TGCAGCGTTGAAGAGGGGATCTACGAGCAGTACTTC
.,TRBJ2-7,TRBV30,.,CACSPGGSYEQYF,TGTGCCTGTTCTCCCGGGGGCAGCTACGAGCAGTACTTC
.,TRBJ1-1,TRBV29-1,TRBD1,CSVIGGRGSTEAFF,TGCAGCGTCATAGGGGGCAGGGGGAGCACTGAAGCTTTCTTT
few,TRBJ2-1,TRBV5-1,TRBD2,CASSLSVRPGLSIYNEQFF,TGCGCCAGCAGCTTATCCGTTCGTCCGGGACTATCGATTTACAATGAGCAGTTCTTC